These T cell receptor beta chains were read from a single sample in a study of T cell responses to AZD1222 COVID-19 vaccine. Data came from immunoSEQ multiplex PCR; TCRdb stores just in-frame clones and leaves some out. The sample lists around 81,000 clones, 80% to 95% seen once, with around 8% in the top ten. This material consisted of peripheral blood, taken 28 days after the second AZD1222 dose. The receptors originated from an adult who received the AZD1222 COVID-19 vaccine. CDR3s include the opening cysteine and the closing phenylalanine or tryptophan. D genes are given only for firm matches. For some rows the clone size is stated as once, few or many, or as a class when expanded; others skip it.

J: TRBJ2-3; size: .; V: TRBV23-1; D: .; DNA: TGCGCCAGCAGTCAATGGGGAGAGGGGATCACAGATACGCAGTATTTT; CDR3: CASSQWGEGITDTQYF
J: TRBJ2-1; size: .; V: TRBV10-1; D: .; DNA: TGCGCCAGCAGTGCAGGGTATGAGCAGTTCTTC; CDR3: CASSAGYEQFF
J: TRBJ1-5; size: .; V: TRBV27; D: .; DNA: TGTGCCAGCAGTCTAGTGGGTGAGGGGCCGGGACAGCCCCAGCATTTT; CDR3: CASSLVGEGPGQPQHF
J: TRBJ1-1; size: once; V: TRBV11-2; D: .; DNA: .; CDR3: CASSLVGRGSFF
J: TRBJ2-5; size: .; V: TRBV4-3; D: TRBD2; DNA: TGCGCCAGCAGCCAAGTATTTCGGAGCGGGAGGGCCGGGGGGACCCAGTACTTC; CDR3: CASSQVFRSGRAGGTQYF
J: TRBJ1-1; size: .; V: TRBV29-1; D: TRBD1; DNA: TGCAGCGTTTCGACAGGGGTAACTGAAGCTTTCTTT; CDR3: CSVSTGVTEAFF
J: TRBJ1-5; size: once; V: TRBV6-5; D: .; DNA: TGTGCCAGCAGTCCCACAGGTAGCAATCAGCCCCAGCATTTT; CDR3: CASSPTGSNQPQHF
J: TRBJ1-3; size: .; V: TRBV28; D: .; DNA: TGTGCCAGCAGCTTCCAATTTGCTGGAAACACCATATATTTT; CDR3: CASSFQFAGNTIYF
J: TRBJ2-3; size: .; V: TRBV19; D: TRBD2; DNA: TGTGCCAGTAATCGCCAGGATGCGGGAGCGCAACATACGCAGTATTTT; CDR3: CASNRQDAGAQHTQYF
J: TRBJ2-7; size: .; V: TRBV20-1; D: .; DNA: TGCAGTGCTAGTCCGGGGGTCGGTACCCCCTCCTACGAGCAGTACTTC; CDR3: CSASPGVGTPSYEQYF
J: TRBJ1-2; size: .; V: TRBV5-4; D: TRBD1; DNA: TGTGCCAGCAGCTCGGGACAGGGGAACTATGGCTACACCTTC; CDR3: CASSSGQGNYGYTF
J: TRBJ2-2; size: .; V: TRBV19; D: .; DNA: TGTGCCAGTAGTACCAAAACAGCGACCGGGGAGCTGTTTTTT; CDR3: CASSTKTATGELFF
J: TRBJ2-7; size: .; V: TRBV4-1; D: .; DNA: TGCGCCAGCAGCCAAGATTTAAGGGTGGTAGGCGAGCAGTACTTC; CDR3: CASSQDLRVVGEQYF
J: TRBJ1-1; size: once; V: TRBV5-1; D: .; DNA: TGCGCCAGCAGCTTGGAGGGGAGCTTCACTGAAGCTTTCTTT; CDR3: CASSLEGSFTEAFF
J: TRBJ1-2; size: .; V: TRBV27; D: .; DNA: TGTGCCAGCAGTTTCGAAGCTAACTATGGCTACACCTTC; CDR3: CASSFEANYGYTF
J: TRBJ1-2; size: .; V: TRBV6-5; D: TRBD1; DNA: TGTGCCAGCAGACAGGGGTCTAACTATGGCTACACCTTC; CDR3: CASRQGSNYGYTF
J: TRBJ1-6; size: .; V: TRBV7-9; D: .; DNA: TGTGCCAGCAGCTTCAGCGGGATTTCACCCCTCCACTTT; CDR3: CASSFSGISPLHF
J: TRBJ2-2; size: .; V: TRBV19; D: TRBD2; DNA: TGTGCCAGTAGTCCCCTTAGCGGGAGGGCCGTGACCGGGGAGCTGTTTTTT; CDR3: CASSPLSGRAVTGELFF
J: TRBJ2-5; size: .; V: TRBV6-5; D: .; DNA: TGTGCCAACGGGGGCCGCAGAGAAGAGACCCAGTACTTC; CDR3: CANGGRREETQYF
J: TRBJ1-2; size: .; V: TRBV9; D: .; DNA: TGTGCCAGCAGCGTAGCTACGTTCGGGGGTGACTATGGCTACACCTTC; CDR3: CASSVATFGGDYGYTF
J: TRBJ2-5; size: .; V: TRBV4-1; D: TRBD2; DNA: TGCGCCAGCAGCCAAGATACGGCTAGCGGGAGCTCGAGAGAGACCCAGTACTTC; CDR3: CASSQDTASGSSRETQYF
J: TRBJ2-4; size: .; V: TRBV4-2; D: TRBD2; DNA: TGTGCCAGCAGCCCGACTAGCGGGAGGTTCGGAGCCAAAAACATTCAGTACTTC; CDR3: CASSPTSGRFGAKNIQYF
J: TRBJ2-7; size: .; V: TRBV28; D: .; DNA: TGTGCCAGCAGTTTAGGCGGGTCCAGCTCCTACGAGCAGTACTTC; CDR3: CASSLGGSSSYEQYF
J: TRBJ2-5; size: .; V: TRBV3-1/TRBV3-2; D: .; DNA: TGTGCCAGCAGCCAAGAAGGGAAAAAAGAGACCCAGTACTTC; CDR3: CASSQEGKKETQYF
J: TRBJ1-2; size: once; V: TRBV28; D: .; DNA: TGTGCCAGCAGTTTTTCAAAACCGAATGGCTACACCTTC; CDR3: CASSFSKPNGYTF
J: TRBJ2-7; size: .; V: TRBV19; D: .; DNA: TGTGCCAGTACGACAGGTCTTGGGTCCTACGAGCAGTACTTC; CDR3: CASTTGLGSYEQYF
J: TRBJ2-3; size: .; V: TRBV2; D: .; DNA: TGTGCCACCCAAAGGGGCCAGGCTAGCACAGATACGCAGTATTTT; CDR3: CATQRGQASTDTQYF
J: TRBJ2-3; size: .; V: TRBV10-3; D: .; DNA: TGTGCCATCAGTGAGAGGATGGTGGCAGATACGCAGTATTTT; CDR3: CAISERMVADTQYF
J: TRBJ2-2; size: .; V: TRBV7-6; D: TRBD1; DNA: TGTGCCAGCAGCTTACAGGGGGCGAACACCGGGGAGCTGTTTTTT; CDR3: CASSLQGANTGELFF
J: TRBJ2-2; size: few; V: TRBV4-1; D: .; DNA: TGCGCCAGCAGCCAAGATTGGGCCGGGGAGCTGTTTTTT; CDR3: CASSQDWAGELFF
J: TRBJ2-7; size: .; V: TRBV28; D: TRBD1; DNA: TGTGCCAGCAGCGCTCAGGGGGCCCGCGAGCAGTACTTC; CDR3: CASSAQGAREQYF
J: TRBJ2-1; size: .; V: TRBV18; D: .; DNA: TGTGCCAGCTCACCAAGGGGGGACAATGAGCAGTTCTTC; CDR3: CASSPRGDNEQFF
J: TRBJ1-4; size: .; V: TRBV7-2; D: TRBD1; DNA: TGTGCCAGCAGCTTAACCGGGACAGGTTCGGCTTTAGGTGAAAAACTGTTTTTT; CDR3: CASSLTGTGSALGEKLFF
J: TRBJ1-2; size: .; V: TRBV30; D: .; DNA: TGTGCCTGGGCTGGTTCAGGCTATGGCTACACCTTC; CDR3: CAWAGSGYGYTF
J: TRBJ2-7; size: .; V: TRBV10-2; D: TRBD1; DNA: TGCGCCAGCAGTGGCCAAAACCGGGACAGATCCTACGAGCAGTACTTC; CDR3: CASSGQNRDRSYEQYF
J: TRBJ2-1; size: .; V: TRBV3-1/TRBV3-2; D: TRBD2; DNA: TGTGCCAGCAGCCCCCGTACTAGCGGGAGAGGTCAGAATGAGCAGTTCTTC; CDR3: CASSPRTSGRGQNEQFF
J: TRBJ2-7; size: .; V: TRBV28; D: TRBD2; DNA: TGTGCCAGCAGTTCCGGGACTAGCGGGAGTCGGTCCTACGAGCAGTACTTC; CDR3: CASSSGTSGSRSYEQYF
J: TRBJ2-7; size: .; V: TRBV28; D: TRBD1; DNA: TGTGCCAGCAGTTCAGTGGGAGAGGGGGCGGGCTACGAGCAGTACTTC; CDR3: CASSSVGEGAGYEQYF
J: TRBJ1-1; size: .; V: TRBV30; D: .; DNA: TGTGCCTGGAGGGCGAACACTGAAGCTTTCTTT; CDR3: CAWRANTEAFF
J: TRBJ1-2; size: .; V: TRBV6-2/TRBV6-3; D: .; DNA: TGTGCCAGCAGTTACCTCAGTGATCCGGCCTATGGCTACACCTTC; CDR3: CASSYLSDPAYGYTF
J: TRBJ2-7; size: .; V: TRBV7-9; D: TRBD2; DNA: TGTGCCAGCAGAAGTAGCGGGAACTCCTACGAGCAGTACTTC; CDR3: CASRSSGNSYEQYF
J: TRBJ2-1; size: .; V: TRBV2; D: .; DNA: TGTGCCAGCAGTGTCGGTAGCGACTACAATGAGCAGTTCTTC; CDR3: CASSVGSDYNEQFF
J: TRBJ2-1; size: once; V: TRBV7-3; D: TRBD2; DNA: TGTGCCAGCAGCTTAGTGCTAGCGGAATACAATGAGCAGTTCTTC; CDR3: CASSLVLAEYNEQFF
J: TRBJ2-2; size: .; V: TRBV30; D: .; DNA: TGTGCCTGGAGTGTCGGGGGTCCCGGGGAGCTGTTTTTT; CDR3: CAWSVGGPGELFF
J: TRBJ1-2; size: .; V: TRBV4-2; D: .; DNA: TGTGCCAGCAGCCAATCCCAATCAGTTAACTATGGCTACACCTTC; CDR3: CASSQSQSVNYGYTF